This T cell receptor (beta chain) was captured in a study of shared clonotypes between healthy human individuals (dated by TCRdb to the early 2020s). In the study overall: Three men and a couple of women, aged 18 to 49 years, made up the cohort. Per donor, three plates each were used for CD4 naive and CD4 memory, two for CD8 naive, and one for CD8 memory. The study deeply sequenced blood TCR repertoires of five healthy adults to estimate repertoire size and the extent of clonotype sharing between individuals. Different laboratories and diverse techniques were used to prepare libraries and sequence TCR repertoires, to increase sequencing depth and limit assay-specific biases. Between about 0.9 and 8.9 billion PBMCs per donor were obtained by leukapheresis.

The donors were healthy, HIV-negative adults who had no recently reported acute infections or vaccinations. Only Caucasian adults living in Nashville, Tennessee, USA were represented among the donors. CD4+ T cells were enriched by magnetic negative selection, after which naive cells were positively selected on CD45RA and the negative fraction was taken as the memory subset. Blood was collected by leukapheresis, and PBMCs were isolated by Ficoll-Histopaque density gradient centrifugation and then cryopreserved in liquid nitrogen vapor phase. Analytical flow cytometry was used to check the purity and quantity of each magnetically sorted T cell population. Genomic DNA was isolated from each sorted fraction and quantified by UV absorbance on a Nanodrop 2000c. Of note for this clone: Its specific antigen is unknown. No much larger clonotype is one base removed from it; base qualities were not supplied.

Reading from cysteine to phenylalanine, the CDR3 counts 13 amino acids. The DNA shown is the 39-base CDR3, in frame from base 1. The germline V gene yields MNHEY for CDR1 and SVGAGI for CDR2. V is cut by 2 bases and J by 7 bases, and the space between the germline ends is 12 bases. What the research found in general, with its limitations: Sharing across a few donors was observed for approximately 5% of naive CD4, less than 4% of naive CD8, 2% to 2.5% of memory CD4, and over 0.3% of memory CD8 clonotypes. Estimated clonotype richness was generally larger for naive than for memory subsets. Incomplete sequencing was indicated by rarefaction of sorted-subset datasets, despite the large sequencing depth. The small number of donors limited the genetic and exposure-history diversity represented. Based on pairwise subsampling, the degree of clonotype sharing among donors was expected to be affected by sequencing depth. Compared with non-shared clonotypes, the clonotypes found in all four sorted-subset donors had higher generation probabilities. Only blood was sampled, and tissue TCR repertoires likely differ from those in blood.

TCR CDR3 regions were amplified from genomic DNA by multiplex PCR using the deep immunoSEQ assay. For each cell subset, the extracted genomic DNA was distributed evenly across all wells of several immunoSEQ 96-well plates, and each plate served as one replicate. For sorted subsets, about 200 ng genomic DNA, equal to some 28,000 T cell genomes, was loaded into each replicate PCR. The purified libraries were quantified using a Qubit 3.0 fluorometer, sized with a Bioanalyzer 2100, and then quantified again using the KAPA Library Quantification kit. A separate single-read 150-cycle Illumina NextSeq 550 flow cell was used to sequence each immunoSEQ 96-well plate. The original pipeline was this. Because only junctional sequences without quality scores were contained in the immunoSEQ output, filtering matching that applied to full-length reads could not be performed. Sequences were annotated with PyIR, a Python wrapper for IgBLAST v1.9, and V/J genes and CDR3 were assigned using IMGT germline references. Reads were removed for weak V/J assignments (E-value above 1e-6), missing CDR3, stop codons, out-of-frame junctions, or ambiguous translated residues. V3J clonotypes were defined by identical inferred V gene, J gene, and CDR3 amino acid sequence. Percentage overlap between repertoires was calculated by dividing the number of shared unique clonotypes by the size of the smaller repertoire. Repertoire richness was assessed with RTK rarefaction, the Chao1 estimator, and Recon v2.1 estimates of unobserved clonotypes. For all TCRbeta clonotypes obtained by the gDNA method from a few donors, generation probabilities were computed with OLGA. As stored in TCRdb, this immuneACCESS dataset retains in-frame rearrangements with V and J assigned. A fraction of the clones does not appear; measured against another copy, unresolved V genes explain less than half of the discrepancy, and the remainder lacks a known reason. That table is the source of V, J and clone size, and D and trimming were worked out from the DNA. For this sample there are around 1.1 million clones; around 78% appear just once. In total, the top ten clones hold 0.6% to 0.7% of the sample.

This sequence was found in a young man in good health. Some clones in this sample may be carry-over from other donors' samples. The V and J segments used are TRBV6-5 and TRBJ2-7; perhaps TRBD1 is the D gene, with 5 bases matching. Sequenced: memory CD4+ T cells from PBMCs. In the paper's terms, the cell subset or site label means: CD45RA-negative fraction. The DNA reads TGTGCCAGCAGTTACCTGGACATAGGAGAGCAGTACTTC. Translation gives CASSYLDIGEQYF.